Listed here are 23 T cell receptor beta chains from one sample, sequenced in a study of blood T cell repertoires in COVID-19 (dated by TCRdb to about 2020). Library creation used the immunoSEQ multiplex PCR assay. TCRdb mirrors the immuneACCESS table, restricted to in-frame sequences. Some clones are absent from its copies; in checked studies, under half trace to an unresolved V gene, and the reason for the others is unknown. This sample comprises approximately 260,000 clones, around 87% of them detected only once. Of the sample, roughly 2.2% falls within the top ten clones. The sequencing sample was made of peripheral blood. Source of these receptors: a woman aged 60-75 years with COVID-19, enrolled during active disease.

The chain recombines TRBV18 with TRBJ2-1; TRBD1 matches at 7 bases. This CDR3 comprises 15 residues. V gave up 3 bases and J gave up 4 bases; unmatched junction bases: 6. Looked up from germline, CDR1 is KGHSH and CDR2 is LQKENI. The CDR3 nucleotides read TGTGCCAGCTCACCCGGACAGGCGACATACAATGAGCAGTTCTTC. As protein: CASSPGQATYNEQFF.

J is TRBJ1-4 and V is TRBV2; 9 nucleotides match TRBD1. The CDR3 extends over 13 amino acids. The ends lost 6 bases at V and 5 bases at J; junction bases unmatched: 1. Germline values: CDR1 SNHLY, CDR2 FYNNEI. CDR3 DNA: TGTGCCAGCAGACAGGGGGCGAATGAAAAACTGTTTTTT. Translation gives CASRQGANEKLFF.

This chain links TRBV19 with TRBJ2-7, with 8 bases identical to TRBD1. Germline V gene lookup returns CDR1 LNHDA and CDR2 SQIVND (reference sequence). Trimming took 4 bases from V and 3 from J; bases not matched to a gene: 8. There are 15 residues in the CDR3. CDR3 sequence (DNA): TGTGCCAGTAGTAGAGGGGGACAGGCCCACTACGAGCAGTACTTC. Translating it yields CASSRGGQAHYEQYF.

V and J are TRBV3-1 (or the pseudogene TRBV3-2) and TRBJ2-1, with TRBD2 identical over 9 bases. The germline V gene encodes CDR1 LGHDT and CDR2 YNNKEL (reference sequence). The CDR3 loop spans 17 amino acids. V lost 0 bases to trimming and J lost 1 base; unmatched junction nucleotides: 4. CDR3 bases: TGTGCCAGCAGCCAAGAGTGGCGGGGGGGGTCCTACAATGAGCAGTTCTTC. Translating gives CASSQEWRGGSYNEQFF.

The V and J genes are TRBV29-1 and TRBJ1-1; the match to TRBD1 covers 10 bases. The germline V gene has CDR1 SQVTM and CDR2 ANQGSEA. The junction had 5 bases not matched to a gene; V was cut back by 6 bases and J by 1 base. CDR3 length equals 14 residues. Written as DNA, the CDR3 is TGCAGCGTCGTCCGGACAGGGGGGAACACTGAAGCTTTCTTT. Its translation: CSVVRTGGNTEAFF. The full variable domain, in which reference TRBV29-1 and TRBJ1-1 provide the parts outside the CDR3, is SAVISQKPSRDICQRGTSLTIQCQVDSQVTMMFWYRQQPGQSLTLIATANQGSEATYESGFVIDKFPISRPNLTFSTLTVSNMSPEDSSIYLCSVVRTGGNTEAFFGQGTRLTVV.

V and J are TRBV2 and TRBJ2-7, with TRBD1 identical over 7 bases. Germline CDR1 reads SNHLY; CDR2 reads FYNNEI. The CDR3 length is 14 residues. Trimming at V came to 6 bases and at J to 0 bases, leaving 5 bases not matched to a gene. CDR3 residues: CASSEGQNSYEQYF. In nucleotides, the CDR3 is TGTGCCAGCAGCGAGGGACAGAACTCCTACGAGCAGTACTTC. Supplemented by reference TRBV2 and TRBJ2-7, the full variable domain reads EPEVTQTPSHQVTQMGQEVILRCVPISNHLYFYWYRQILGQKVEFLVSFYNNEISEKSEIFDDQFSVERPDGSNFTLKIRSTKLEDSAMYFCASSEGQNSYEQYFGPGTRLTVT.

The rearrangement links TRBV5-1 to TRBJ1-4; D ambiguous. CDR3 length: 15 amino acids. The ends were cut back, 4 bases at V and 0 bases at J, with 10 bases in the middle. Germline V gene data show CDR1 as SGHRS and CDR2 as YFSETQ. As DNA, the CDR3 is TGCGCCAGCAGCAACGACGGGACAACTAATGAAAAACTGTTTTTT. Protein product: CASSNDGTTNEKLFF. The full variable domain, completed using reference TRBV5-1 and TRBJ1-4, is KAGVTQTPRYLIKTRGQQVTLSCSPISGHRSVSWYQQTPGQGLQFLFEYFSETQRNKGNFPGRFSGRQFSNSRSEMNVSTLELGDSALYLCASSNDGTTNEKLFFGSGTQLSVL.

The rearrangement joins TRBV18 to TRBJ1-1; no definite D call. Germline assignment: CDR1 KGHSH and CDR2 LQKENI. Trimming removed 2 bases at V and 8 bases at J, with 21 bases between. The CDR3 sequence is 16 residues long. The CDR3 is CASSPKQPVTAQEAFF. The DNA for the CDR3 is TGTGCCAGCTCACCAAAACAGCCAGTTACCGCTCAGGAAGCTTTCTTT.

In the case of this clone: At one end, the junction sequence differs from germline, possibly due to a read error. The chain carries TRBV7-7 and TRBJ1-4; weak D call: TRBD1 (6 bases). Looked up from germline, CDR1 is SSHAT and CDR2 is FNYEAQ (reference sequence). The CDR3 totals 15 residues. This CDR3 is CASSPTTGNGEKLFF. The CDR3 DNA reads TGTGCTAGCAGCCCAACTACAGGGAACGGTGAAAAACTGTTTTTT.

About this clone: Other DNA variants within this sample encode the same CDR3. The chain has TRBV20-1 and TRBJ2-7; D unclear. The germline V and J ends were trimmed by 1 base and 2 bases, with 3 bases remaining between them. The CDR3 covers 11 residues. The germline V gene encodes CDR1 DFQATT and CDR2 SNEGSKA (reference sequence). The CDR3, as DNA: TGCAGTGCTAGAGGGCCCTACGAGCAGTACTTC. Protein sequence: CSARGPYEQYF.

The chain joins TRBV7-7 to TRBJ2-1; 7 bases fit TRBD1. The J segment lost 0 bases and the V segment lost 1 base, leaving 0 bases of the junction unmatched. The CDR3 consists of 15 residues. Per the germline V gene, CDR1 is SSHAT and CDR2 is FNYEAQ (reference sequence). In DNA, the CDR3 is TGTGCCAGCAGCTTAGGACAGGGCTCCTACAATGAGCAGTTCTTC. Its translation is CASSLGQGSYNEQFF.

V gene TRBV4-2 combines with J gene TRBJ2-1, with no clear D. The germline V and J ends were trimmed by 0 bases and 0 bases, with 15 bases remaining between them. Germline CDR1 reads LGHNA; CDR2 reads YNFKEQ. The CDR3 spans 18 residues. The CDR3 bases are TGTGCCAGCAGCCAAGATCAACAGCCGTCGAGCTCCTACAATGAGCAGTTCTTC. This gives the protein CASSQDQQPSSSYNEQFF.

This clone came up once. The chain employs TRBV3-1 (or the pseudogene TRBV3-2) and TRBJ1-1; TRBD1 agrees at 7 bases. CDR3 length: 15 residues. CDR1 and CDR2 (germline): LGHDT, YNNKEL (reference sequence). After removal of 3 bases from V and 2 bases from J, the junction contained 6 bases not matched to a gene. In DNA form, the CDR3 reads TGTGCCAGCAGCCAGGTACAGGGGTACAACACTGAAGCTTTCTTT. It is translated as CASSQVQGYNTEAFF.

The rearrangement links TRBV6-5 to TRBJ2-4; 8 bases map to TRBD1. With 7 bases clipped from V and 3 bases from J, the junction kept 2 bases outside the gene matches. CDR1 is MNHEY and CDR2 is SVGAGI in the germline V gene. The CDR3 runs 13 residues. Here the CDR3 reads CASIGQGKNIQYF. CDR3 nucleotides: TGTGCCAGCATCGGACAGGGCAAAAACATTCAGTACTTC.

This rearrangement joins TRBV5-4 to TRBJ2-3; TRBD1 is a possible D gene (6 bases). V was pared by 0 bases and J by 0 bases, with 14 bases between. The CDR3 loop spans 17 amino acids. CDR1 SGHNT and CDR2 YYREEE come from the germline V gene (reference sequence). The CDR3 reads CASSLAGQSPSTDTQYF. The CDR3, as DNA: TGTGCCAGCAGCTTGGCTGGACAGTCTCCAAGCACAGATACGCAGTATTTT.

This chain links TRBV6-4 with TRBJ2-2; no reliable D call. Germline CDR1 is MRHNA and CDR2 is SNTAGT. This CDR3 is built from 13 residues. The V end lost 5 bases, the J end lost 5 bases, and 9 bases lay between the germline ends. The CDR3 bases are TGTGCCAGCAGTTCCCTCGGTACCGGGGAGCTGTTTTTT. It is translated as CASSSLGTGELFF.

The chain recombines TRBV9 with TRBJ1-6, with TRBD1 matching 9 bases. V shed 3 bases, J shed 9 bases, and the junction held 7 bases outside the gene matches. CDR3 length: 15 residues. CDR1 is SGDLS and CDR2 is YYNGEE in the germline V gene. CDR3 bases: TGTGCCAGCAGCGCTTCGGGACAGGGCAGTTCACCCCTCCACTTT. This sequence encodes CASSASGQGSSPLHF.

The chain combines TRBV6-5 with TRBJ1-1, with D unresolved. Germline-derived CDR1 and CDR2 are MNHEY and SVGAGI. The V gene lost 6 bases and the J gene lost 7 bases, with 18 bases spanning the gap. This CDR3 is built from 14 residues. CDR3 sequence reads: CASSRRQLEGEAFF. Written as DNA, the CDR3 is TGTGCCAGCAGCCGCCGTCAGTTGGAGGGTGAAGCTTTCTTT.

The CDR3 sequence: CASSRPRQGNNYGYTF. Here the CDR3 DNA reads TGTGCCAGCAGTAGACCGAGACAGGGAAACAACTATGGCTACACCTTC. The V call is TRBV6-2 or TRBV6-3, the J call TRBJ1-2; TRBD1 matches at 7 bases. J gave up 2 bases and V 5 bases, and 11 bases lay outside the gene matches. This CDR3 comprises 16 residues. Per the germline V gene, CDR1 is MNHEY and CDR2 is SVGEGT.

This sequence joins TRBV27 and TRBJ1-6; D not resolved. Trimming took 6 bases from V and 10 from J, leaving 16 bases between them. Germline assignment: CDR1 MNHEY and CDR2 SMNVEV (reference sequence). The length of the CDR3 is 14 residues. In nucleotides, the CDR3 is TGTGCCAGCAGGTCGGAGGGTCCCTCCTCACCCCTCCACTTT. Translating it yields CASRSEGPSSPLHF.

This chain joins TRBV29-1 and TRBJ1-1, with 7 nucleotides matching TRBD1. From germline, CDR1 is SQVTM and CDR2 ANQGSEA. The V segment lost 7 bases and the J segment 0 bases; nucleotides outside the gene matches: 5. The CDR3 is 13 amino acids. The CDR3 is CSGGQIMNTEAFF. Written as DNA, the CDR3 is TGCAGCGGGGGACAGATCATGAACACTGAAGCTTTCTTT.

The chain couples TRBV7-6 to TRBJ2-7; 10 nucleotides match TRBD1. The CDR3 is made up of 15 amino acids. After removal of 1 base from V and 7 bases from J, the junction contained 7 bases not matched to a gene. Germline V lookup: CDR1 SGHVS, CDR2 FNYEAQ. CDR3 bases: TGTGCCAGCAGCTTAGGGGGGACAGGGGTGAGGGAGCAGTACTTC. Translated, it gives CASSLGGTGVREQYF.

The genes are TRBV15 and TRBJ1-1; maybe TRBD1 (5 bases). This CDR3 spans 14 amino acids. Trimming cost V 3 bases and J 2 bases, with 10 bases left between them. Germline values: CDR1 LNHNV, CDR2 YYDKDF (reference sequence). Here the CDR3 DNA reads TGTGCCACCAGCAGTTCCGGGACTAACACTGAAGCTTTCTTT. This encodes CATSSSGTNTEAFF.